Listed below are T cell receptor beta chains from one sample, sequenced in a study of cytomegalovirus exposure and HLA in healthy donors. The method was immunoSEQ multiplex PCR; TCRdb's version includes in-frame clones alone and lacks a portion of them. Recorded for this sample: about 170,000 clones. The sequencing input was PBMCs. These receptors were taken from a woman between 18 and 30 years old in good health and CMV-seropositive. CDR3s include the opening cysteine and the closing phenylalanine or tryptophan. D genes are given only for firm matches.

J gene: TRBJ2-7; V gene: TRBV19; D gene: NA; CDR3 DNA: TGTGCCAGTAGTATTACCGGAGCCTACGAGCAGTACTTC; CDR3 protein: CASSITGAYEQYF
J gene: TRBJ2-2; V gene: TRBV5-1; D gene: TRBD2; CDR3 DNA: TGCGCCAGCAGCTTTCTAGCGGGAGGGCCTTCCGGGGAGCTGTTTTTT; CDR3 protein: CASSFLAGGPSGELFF
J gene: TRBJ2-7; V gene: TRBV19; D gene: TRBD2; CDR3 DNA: TGTGCCAGTAGTAGCGGATCCTTTGGGACTAGCGGCTCCTACGAGCAGTACTTC; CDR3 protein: CASSSGSFGTSGSYEQYF
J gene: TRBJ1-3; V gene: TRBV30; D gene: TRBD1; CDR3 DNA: TGTGCCAGACAGGGACAGGGAGGAAACACCATATATTTT; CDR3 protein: CARQGQGGNTIYF
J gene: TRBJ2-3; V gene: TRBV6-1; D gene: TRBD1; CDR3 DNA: TGTGCCAGCAGTGAATGGGACAGTAGCACAGATACGCAGTATTTT; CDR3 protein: CASSEWDSSTDTQYF
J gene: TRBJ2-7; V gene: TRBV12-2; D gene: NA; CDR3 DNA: TGTGCAAGTCGCGGCCTTGCGGGATTCAACGAGCAGTACTTC; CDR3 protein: CASRGLAGFNEQYF
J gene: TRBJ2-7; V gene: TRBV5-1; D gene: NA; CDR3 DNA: TGCGCCAGCAGCCCGGAGTCCTACGAGCAGTACTTC; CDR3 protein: CASSPESYEQYF
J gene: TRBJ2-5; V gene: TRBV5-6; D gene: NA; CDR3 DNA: TGTGCCAGCAGCTTGACAGTTTCAGAGACCCAGTACTTC; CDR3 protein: CASSLTVSETQYF
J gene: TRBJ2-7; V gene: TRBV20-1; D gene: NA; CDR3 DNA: TGCAGTGCTGGAATCGGGTACGAGCAGTACTTC; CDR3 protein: CSAGIGYEQYF
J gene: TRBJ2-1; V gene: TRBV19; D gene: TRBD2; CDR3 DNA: TGTGCCAGCCGGGGACTAGCGGCGGGGTCCTACAATGAGCAGTTCTTC; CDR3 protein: CASRGLAAGSYNEQFF
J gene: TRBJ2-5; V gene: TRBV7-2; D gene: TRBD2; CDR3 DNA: TGTGCCAGCAGCTTAATGGCTAGCGGGAGCCAAGAGACCCAGTACTTC; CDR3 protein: CASSLMASGSQETQYF
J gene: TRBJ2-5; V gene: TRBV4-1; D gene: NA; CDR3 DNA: TGCGCCAGCAGCCAAGAAGGTGTGCAGGGTCAAGAGACCCAGTACTTC; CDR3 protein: CASSQEGVQGQETQYF
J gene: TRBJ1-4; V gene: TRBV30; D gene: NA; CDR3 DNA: TGTGCCTGGGAATCCCAACGGCTGTTTTTT; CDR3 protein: CAWESQRLFF
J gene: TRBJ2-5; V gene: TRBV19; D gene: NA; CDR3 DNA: TGTGCCAGTAGTATAGCTCTCGGGAGACAAGAGACCCAGTACTTC; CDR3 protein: CASSIALGRQETQYF
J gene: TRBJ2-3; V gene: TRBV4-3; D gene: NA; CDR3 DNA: TGCGCCAGCAGCCAAGATGGGGCCAGTCCCACAGATACGCAGTATTTT; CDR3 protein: CASSQDGASPTDTQYF
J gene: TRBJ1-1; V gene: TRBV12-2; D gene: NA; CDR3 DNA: TGTGCAAGTCGCTTAGTAAGGGACTGGACTGAAGCTTTCTTT; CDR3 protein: CASRLVRDWTEAFF
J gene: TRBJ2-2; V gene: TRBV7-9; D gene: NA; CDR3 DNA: TGTGCCAGCAGCTTAATCGGAGGGGCCGGGGAGCTGTTTTTT; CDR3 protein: CASSLIGGAGELFF
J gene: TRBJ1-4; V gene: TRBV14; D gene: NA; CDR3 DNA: TGTGCCAGCAGCCCGAGGGGGGGTGAAAAACTGTTTTTT; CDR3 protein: CASSPRGGEKLFF
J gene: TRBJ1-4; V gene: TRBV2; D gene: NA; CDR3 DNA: TGTGCCAGCAGTGCCCCTGCAGGGGCAACTAATGAAAAACTGTTTTTT; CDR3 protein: CASSAPAGATNEKLFF
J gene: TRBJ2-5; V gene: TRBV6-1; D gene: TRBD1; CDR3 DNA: TGTGCCAGCTATGGGACAGGGGGCCAAGAGACCCAGTACTTC; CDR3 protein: CASYGTGGQETQYF
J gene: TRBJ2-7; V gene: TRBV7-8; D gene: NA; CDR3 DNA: TGTGCCAGCAGCCCCCAAACCGGACTCTACGAGCAGTACTTC; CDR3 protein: CASSPQTGLYEQYF
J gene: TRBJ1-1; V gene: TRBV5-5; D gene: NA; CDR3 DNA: TGTGCCAGCAGCTTCGGGGGGAACACTGAAGCTTTCTTT; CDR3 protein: CASSFGGNTEAFF
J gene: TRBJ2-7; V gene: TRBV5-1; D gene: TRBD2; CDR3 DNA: TGCGCCAGCAGCTTGTCATGGACTAGCGCTTCCTCCTACGAGCAGTACTTC; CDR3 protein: CASSLSWTSASSYEQYF
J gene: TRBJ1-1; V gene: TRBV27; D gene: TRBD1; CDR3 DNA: TGTGCCAGCAGTTTATCGTGGACAGGGGCCCACACTGAAGCTTTCTTT; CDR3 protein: CASSLSWTGAHTEAFF
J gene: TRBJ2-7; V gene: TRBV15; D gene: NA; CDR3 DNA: TGTGCCACCAGCAGAGATTGGGCCTACGAGCAGTACTTC; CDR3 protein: CATSRDWAYEQYF
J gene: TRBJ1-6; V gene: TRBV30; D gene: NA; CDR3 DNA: TGTGCCTTGATGACCGGGAAAAACAATTCACCCCTCCACTTT; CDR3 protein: CALMTGKNNSPLHF
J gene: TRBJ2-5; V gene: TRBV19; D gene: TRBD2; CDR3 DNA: TGCGCCAGTATCGGACTAGCGGGACAAGAGACCCAGTACTTC; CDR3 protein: CASIGLAGQETQYF
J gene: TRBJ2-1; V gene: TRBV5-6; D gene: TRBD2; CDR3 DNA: TGTGCCAGCAGCGGATTCGGGGAGCGGGAGGGTTTGATGCGTGAGCAGTTCTTC; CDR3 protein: CASSGFGEREGLMREQFF
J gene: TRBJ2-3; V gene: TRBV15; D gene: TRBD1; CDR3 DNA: TGTGCCACCAGCGGAGACAGGGCAGATACGCAGTATTTT; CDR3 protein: CATSGDRADTQYF
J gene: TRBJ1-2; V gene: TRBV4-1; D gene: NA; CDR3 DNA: TGCGCCAGCAGCCAAGAGGGCCTGCAGGGCTACACCTTC; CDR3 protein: CASSQEGLQGYTF
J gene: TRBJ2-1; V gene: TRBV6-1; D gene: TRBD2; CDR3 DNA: TGTGCCAGCAGTTCCCTGGCGGGAGGAGAGCAGTTCTTC; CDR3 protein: CASSSLAGGEQFF
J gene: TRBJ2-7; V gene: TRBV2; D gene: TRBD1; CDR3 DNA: TGTGCCAGCAGTGACGACCGGACAGGGTCCTACGAGCAGTACTTC; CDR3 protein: CASSDDRTGSYEQYF
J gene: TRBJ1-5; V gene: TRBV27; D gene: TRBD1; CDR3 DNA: TGTGCCAGCAGTACTCGACAGGGGAGACGGCAGCCCCAGCATTTT; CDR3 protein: CASSTRQGRRQPQHF
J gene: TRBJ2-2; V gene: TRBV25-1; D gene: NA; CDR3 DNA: TGTGCCAGCAGTGGCCCGAGGTTGAACACCGGGGAGCTGTTTTTT; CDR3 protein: CASSGPRLNTGELFF
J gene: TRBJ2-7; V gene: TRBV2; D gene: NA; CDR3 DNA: TGTGCCAGCAGACAAACCTACGAGCAGTACTTC; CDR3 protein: CASRQTYEQYF
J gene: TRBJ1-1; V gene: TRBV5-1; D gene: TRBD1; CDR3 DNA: TGCGCCAGCAGCTTTGGAACAGGGGGCATCACTGAAGCTTTCTTT; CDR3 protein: CASSFGTGGITEAFF
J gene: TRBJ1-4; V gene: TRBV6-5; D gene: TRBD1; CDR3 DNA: TGTGCCAGCAGTCCGGGGGACAGAGAAAAACTGTTTTTT; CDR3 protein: CASSPGDREKLFF
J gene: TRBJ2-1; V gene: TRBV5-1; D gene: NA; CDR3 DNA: TGCGCCAGCAGCTTGGGACAACACAATGAGCAGTTCTTC; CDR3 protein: CASSLGQHNEQFF
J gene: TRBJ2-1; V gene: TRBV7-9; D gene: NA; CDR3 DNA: TGTGCCAGCAGCCCCCGAGGATCAGATGAGCAGTTCTTC; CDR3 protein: CASSPRGSDEQFF
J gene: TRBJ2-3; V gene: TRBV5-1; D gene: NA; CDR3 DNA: TGCGCCAGCAGCTTGGTGGACTTTAGTCTTGGTACGCAGTATTTT; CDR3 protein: CASSLVDFSLGTQYF
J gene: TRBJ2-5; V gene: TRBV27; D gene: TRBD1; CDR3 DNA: TGTGCCAGCAGTTTAGTCTCCGCACAGGGGATCTTATCGGGGCAAGAGACCCAGTACTTC; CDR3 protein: CASSLVSAQGILSGQETQYF
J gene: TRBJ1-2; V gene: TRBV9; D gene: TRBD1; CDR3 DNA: TGTGCCAGCAGCGTAGCTCAATCCCCCAGGGGGAACTATGGCTACACCTTC; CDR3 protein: CASSVAQSPRGNYGYTF
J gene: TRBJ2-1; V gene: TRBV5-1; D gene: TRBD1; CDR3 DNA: TGCGCCAGCAGCTTTGAGGGACAGGGATCCTACAATGAGCAGTTCTTC; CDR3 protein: CASSFEGQGSYNEQFF
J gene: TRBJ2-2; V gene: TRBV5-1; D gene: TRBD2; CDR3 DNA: TGCGCCAGCAGCCCAGGACTAGCGGGAGTAAACACCGGGGAGCTGTTTTTT; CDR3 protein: CASSPGLAGVNTGELFF
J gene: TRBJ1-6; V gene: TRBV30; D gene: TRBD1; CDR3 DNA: TGTGCCTTGGAGGACAGGGGAGGAAATTCACCCCTCCACTTT; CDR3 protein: CALEDRGGNSPLHF
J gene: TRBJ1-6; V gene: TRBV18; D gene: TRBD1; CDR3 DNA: TGTGCCAGCTCACCGTCGACAGGGGGGAATTCACCCCTCCACTTT; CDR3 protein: CASSPSTGGNSPLHF
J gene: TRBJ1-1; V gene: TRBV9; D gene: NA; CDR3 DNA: TGTGCCAGCAGCGTAGTGACAGCCGCTGAAGCTTTCTTT; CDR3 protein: CASSVVTAAEAFF
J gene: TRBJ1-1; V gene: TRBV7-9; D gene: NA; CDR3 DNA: TGTGCCAGCAGTCGACAAACGAACACTGAAGCTTTCTTT; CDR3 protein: CASSRQTNTEAFF
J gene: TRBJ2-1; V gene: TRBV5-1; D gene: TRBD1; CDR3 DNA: TGCGCCAGCTGGGGACAGGGGGACAATGAGCAGTTCTTC; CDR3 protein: CASWGQGDNEQFF
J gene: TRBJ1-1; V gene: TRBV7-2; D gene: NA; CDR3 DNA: TGTGCCAGCAGCCACGGGGGGCACACTGAAGCTTTCTTT; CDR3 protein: CASSHGGHTEAFF
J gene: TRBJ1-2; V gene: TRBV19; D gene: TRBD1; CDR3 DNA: TGTGCCAGTAGTGTGGCCCCCGGGACAGACTTCTATGGCTACACCTTC; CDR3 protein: CASSVAPGTDFYGYTF
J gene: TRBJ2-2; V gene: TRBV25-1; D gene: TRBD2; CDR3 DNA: TGTGCCAGCAGTTCGGACCCGGGCGGGGGCGGGGAGCTGTTTTTT; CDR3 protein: CASSSDPGGGGELFF
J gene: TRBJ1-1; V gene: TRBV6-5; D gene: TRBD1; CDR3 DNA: TGTGCCAGCAGTTACGCGGACAGGCAGAGATGGGCTTTCTTT; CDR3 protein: CASSYADRQRWAFF
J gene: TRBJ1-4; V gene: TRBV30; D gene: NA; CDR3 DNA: TGTGCCTGGAGTAGGAGGGAAAAACTGTTTTTT; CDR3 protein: CAWSRREKLFF
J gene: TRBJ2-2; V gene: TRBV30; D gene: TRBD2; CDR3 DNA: TGTGCCTGGAGTTGGACTAGCGGGGCGAACACCGGGGAGCTGTTTTTT; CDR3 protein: CAWSWTSGANTGELFF
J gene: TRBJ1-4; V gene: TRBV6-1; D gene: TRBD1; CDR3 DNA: TGTGCCAGCAGTGCCCGGACAGGGGGCTTAGAAAAACTGTTTTTT; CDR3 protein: CASSARTGGLEKLFF
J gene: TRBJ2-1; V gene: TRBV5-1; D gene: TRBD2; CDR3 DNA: TGCGCCAGCAGCTTGTCGACTAGCGGTTACAATGAGCAGTTCTTC; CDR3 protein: CASSLSTSGYNEQFF
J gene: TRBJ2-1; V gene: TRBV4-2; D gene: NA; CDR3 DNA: TGTGCCAGCAGCCAGTCCTTGGCGGAGGAGTACTACAATGAGCAGTTCTTC; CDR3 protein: CASSQSLAEEYYNEQFF
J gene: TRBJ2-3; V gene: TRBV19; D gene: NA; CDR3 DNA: TGTGCCAGTAGTTCGGTGGGAGTTACAGATACGCAGTATTTT; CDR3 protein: CASSSVGVTDTQYF